The 32 T cell receptor beta chains listed next were all sequenced from one sample in a study of blood T cells in healthy people across ages. A J-beta primer mix and a sample-barcoded 5' primer were used in a second PCR of about 7 to 12 cycles. MiXCR was run by TCRdb on the 5' RACE reads, yielding one entry per CDR3 protein. The sample yields about 570,000 distinct CDR3 sequences, 25% to 30% seen once. The specimen was blood. The source is a woman in her 70s in good health.

This clonotype was seen only a few times. V is TRBV7-3 and J is TRBJ1-2; D not resolved. This CDR3 is built from 14 residues. The germline gives CDR1 SGHTA, CDR2 FQGTGA. V was clipped by 5 bases and J by 6 bases, with 16 bases between them. The CDR3 nucleotides are TGTGCCAGCAGCGCTCCCGGGATGGAGCATGGCTACACCTTC. Protein sequence: CASSAPGMEHGYTF.

This clonotype was counted between two and nine times. This chain connects TRBV6-5 to TRBJ1-4; D gene ambiguous. The CDR3 covers 11 residues. Trimming removed 6 bases at V and 7 bases at J, with 6 bases between. Germline assignment: CDR1 MNHEY and CDR2 SVGAGI. Here the CDR3 DNA reads TGTGCCAGCAGGGCCGGTGAAAAACTGTTTTTT. Its protein is CASRAGEKLFF.

The chain employs TRBV24-1 and TRBJ2-5; no clear D gene. This CDR3 spans 14 amino acids. CDR1 is KGHDR and CDR2 is SFDVKD in the germline V gene. The ends were cut back, 4 bases at V and 5 bases at J, with 13 bases in the middle. CDR3 sequence: CATSDSNLPETQYF. The DNA for the CDR3 is TGTGCCACCAGTGACTCAAATCTTCCCGAGACCCAGTACTTC.

This clonotype was detected a few times. This sequence joins TRBV6-2 or TRBV6-3 and TRBJ1-2, with D uncertain. Germline CDR1 is MNHEY and CDR2 is SVGEGT. V was trimmed by 4 bases and J by 8 bases, leaving 14 bases between them. The CDR3 consists of 13 residues. CDR3 DNA sequence: TGTGCCAGCAGTTCCGGGTATATTCACGGCTACACCTTC. Translation gives CASSSGYIHGYTF.

This clonotype occurred a few times. The chain links TRBV5-1 to TRBJ1-2; a possible D gene is TRBD1 (5 bases). Germline lookup yields CDR1 SGHRS and CDR2 YFSETQ. V dropped 5 bases and J dropped 5 bases, with 16 bases sitting between them. The CDR3 runs to 14 residues. CDR3 sequence (DNA): TGCGCCAGCAGTCCAGGGTCTACCGATTATGGCTACACCTTC. Protein product: CASSPGSTDYGYTF.

J is TRBJ1-5 and V is TRBV12-3 or TRBV12-4; 8 bases map to TRBD1. Trimming took 7 bases from V and 4 from J; bases not matched to a gene: 12. The CDR3 extends over 16 amino acids. Written as DNA, the CDR3 is TGTGCCAGCACCGAAGGAGGCAGGGGGCGAAATCAGCCCCAGCATTTT. Translating gives CASTEGGRGRNQPQHF.

This clonotype showed up just a few times. The chain joins TRBV29-1 to TRBJ1-1; possibly TRBD1 for D (6 bases). There are 13 residues in the CDR3. The V end lost 3 bases, the J end lost 2 bases, and 10 bases lay between the germline ends. The V gene's germline CDR1 is SQVTM and CDR2 ANQGSEA. Here the CDR3 reads CSVDRGDNTEAFF. CDR3 bases: TGCAGCGTTGACAGGGGCGATAACACTGAAGCTTTCTTT.

In the case of this clonotype: The CDR3 carries no conserved terminal phenylalanine or tryptophan, so it likely arises from a read error. The V call is TRBV4-2, the J call TRBJ1-1; TRBD1 matches 9 bases. J was trimmed by 6 bases and V by 1 base; bases with no gene match: 9. CDR3 size: 16 residues. CDR1 and CDR2 from the germline V gene are LGHNA and YNFKEQ. In DNA, the CDR3 is TGTGCCAGCAGCCAAGGGGCCGGACAGGGGAGCTCTGAAGCTTTCTCT. It yields the protein CASSQGAGQGSSEAFS.

This clonotype has a handful of counts. The chain couples TRBV5-6 to TRBJ2-2; perhaps TRBD1 as D (5 bases). Trimming took 0 bases from V and 1 from J, leaving 16 bases between them. CDR1 and CDR2 from the germline V gene are SGHDT and YYEEEE. The CDR3 spans 18 residues. CDR3 loop: CASSLVGRAYLNTGELFF. CDR3 sequence (DNA): TGTGCCAGCAGCTTGGTCGGCAGGGCCTATCTGAACACCGGGGAGCTGTTTTTT.

This clonotype was observed a handful of times. The chain combines TRBV20-1 with TRBJ2-1; 8 nucleotides align to TRBD2. Per the germline V gene, CDR1 is DFQATT and CDR2 is SNEGSKA (reference sequence). The CDR3 length is 13 residues. The V gene end was trimmed by 4 bases and the J gene end by 6 bases; junction bases not matched to a gene: 5. CDR3 nucleotide sequence: TGCAGTGCTATCTGGACTAGCACCAATGAGCAGTTCTTC. This sequence encodes CSAIWTSTNEQFF.

This clonotype was recorded many times. This rearrangement joins TRBV7-2 to TRBJ1-6; 10 bases match TRBD1. The CDR3 sequence is 14 residues long. Unmatched junction bases numbered 2, after V lost 2 bases and J lost 10 bases. CDR1 and CDR2 (germline): SGHTA, FQGNSA. This CDR3 is CASSLRDRGSPLHF. In nucleotides, the CDR3 is TGTGCCAGCAGCTTACGGGACAGGGGATCACCCCTCCACTTT.

The CDR3 loop is CSAPGTGGAVSYNEQFF. CDR3 nucleotide sequence: TGCAGTGCGCCCGGGACAGGGGGCGCCGTGTCCTACAATGAGCAGTTCTTC. The chain recombines TRBV20-1 with TRBJ2-1, with 12 bases lining up with TRBD1. The CDR3 contains 17 residues. V dropped 6 bases and J dropped 1; count of bases not matched to a gene: 10. Germline V gives CDR1 DFQATT, CDR2 SNEGSKA (reference sequence).

V is TRBV25-1 and J is TRBJ2-5; D gene unclear. This CDR3 comprises 15 residues. V was cut by 3 bases and J by 1 base, with 12 bases left in between. In germline, CDR1 is MGHDK, CDR2 SYGVNS. The CDR3 protein is CASSDPGRFQETQYF. The CDR3 DNA follows: TGTGCCAGCAGTGACCCCGGGCGGTTCCAAGAGACCCAGTACTTC.

In DNA form, the CDR3 reads TGTGCCAGCAGCGTAGGAGGATACCAAGAGACCCAGTACTTC. Amino acid sequence: CASSVGGYQETQYF. This chain links TRBV9 with TRBJ2-5; no definite D call. The CDR3 consists of 14 residues. Trimming left V 0 bases short and J 0 bases short, with 6 bases between. CDR1 and CDR2 (germline): SGDLS, YYNGEE.

The chain employs TRBV23-1 and TRBJ1-6; 8 bases agree with TRBD1. TRBV23-1 is an ORF, and what it does is uncertain. J was trimmed by 5 bases and V by 5 bases; bases with no gene match: 8. The CDR3 loop spans 16 amino acids. This chain's CDR3 is CASSAQTGEDNSPLHF. CDR3 coding DNA: TGCGCCAGCAGTGCCCAGACAGGGGAAGATAATTCACCCCTCCACTTT.

V and J are TRBV10-3 and TRBJ1-2; the D is unclear. This CDR3 has 14 amino acids. Trimming took off 2 bases at V and 1 base at J, with 8 bases between the two ends. Germline assignment: CDR1 ENHRY and CDR2 SYGVKD. CDR3 residues: CAISEDNINYGYTF. The CDR3 DNA follows: TGTGCCATCAGTGAGGATAACATTAACTATGGCTACACCTTC.

This clonotype was observed a single time. The V and J genes are TRBV29-1 and TRBJ2-3, with TRBD1 as a possible D gene (6 bases). Trimming left V 6 bases short and J 4 bases short, with 17 bases between. Germline-derived CDR1 and CDR2 are SQVTM and ANQGSEA. This CDR3 has 14 amino acids. DNA of the CDR3: TGCAGCGTAGTGAGACAGGATTTAGCAGATACGCAGTATTTT. This codes for CSVVRQDLADTQYF.

The genes are TRBV11-2 and TRBJ2-5, with 7 bases that match TRBD1. The J call may be mistaken, given a closer DNA end match to TRBJ2-1. The CDR3 sequence is 13 residues long. Germline values: CDR1 SGHAT, CDR2 FQNNGV. CDR3 nucleotide sequence: TGTGCCAGCAGCTTCGACAGGGTCGGTGAGCAGTTCTTC. Its protein is CASSFDRVGEQFF.

The genes are TRBV12-5 and TRBJ2-5, with D tentatively TRBD2 (6 bases). The DNA end is a closer match to TRBJ2-7, so the J assignment may be wrong. Per germline, CDR1 LGHNT and CDR2 FRNRAP. This CDR3 is 14 amino acids long. CDR3 amino acids: CASGMGLMYYEQYF. DNA of the CDR3: TGTGCTAGTGGTATGGGACTTATGTACTACGAGCAGTACTTC.

The gene calls are TRBV7-2 and TRBJ2-3; tentatively, D is TRBD1 or TRBD2 (6 bases each). Per germline, CDR1 SGHTA and CDR2 FQGNSA. The CDR3 spans 17 residues. Trimming took off 1 base at V and 6 bases at J, with 20 bases between the two ends. In DNA form, the CDR3 reads TGTACCAGCAGCTTAGGAATTGAGGGGGGACTCACTGATACGCAGTATTTT. Translating gives CTSSLGIEGGLTDTQYF.

This clonotype was counted between two and nine times. V usage is TRBV20-1 and J usage is TRBJ1-2; TRBD1 matches 7 bases. Losses at the gene ends were 2 bases for V and 0 bases for J; bases not matched to a gene: 3. The CDR3 runs 14 residues. Germline CDR1 DFQATT, CDR2 SNEGSKA (reference sequence). In DNA form, the CDR3 reads TGCAGTGCTAGACAGGGGGTGGCTAACTATGGCTACACCTTC. Protein: CSARQGVANYGYTF.

The genes are TRBV20-1 and TRBJ2-7; the match to TRBD1 covers 10 bases. This CDR3 region has 14 residues. In germline, CDR1 is DFQATT, CDR2 SNEGSKA (reference sequence). The J segment lost 6 bases and the V segment lost 8 bases, leaving 13 bases of the junction unmatched. The CDR3 region has the DNA TGCAGTCCTTGGGAACGGACAGGGGGATTCGAGCAGTACTTC. The encoded protein is CSPWERTGGFEQYF.

V gene TRBV3-1 combines with J gene TRBJ1-3; no firm D call. Germline assignment: CDR1 LGHDT and CDR2 YNNKEL (reference sequence). Trimming pared 4 bases from V and 0 bases from J, leaving 10 bases between. The CDR3 runs 15 residues. The CDR3, as DNA: TGTGCCAGCAGCCTCCGGTATACCTCTGGAAACACCATATATTTT. It translates to CASSLRYTSGNTIYF.

A few counts support this clonotype. This clone may be a read error of a much larger clone one base away. Since the CDR3 does not end with the conserved phenylalanine or tryptophan, this likely comes from a read error. The V gene is TRBV7-2, the J gene TRBJ2-4; TRBD1 agrees at 7 bases. With V trimmed by 2 bases and J by 9 bases, 10 bases remained unmatched. Germline CDR1 is SGHTA and CDR2 is FQGNSA. CDR3 length: 15 residues. The CDR3 coding sequence is TGTGCCAGCAGCTTACACCGACAGGGTCAAAGCATTCAGTACCTC. It codes for CASSLHRQGQSIQYL.

This clonotype has more than one count but fewer than ten. The genes are TRBV20-1 and TRBJ2-5; 8 nucleotides align to TRBD2. V was clipped by 3 bases and J by 1 base; unmatched bases: 16. Germline V gives CDR1 DFQATT, CDR2 SNEGSKA (reference sequence). The CDR3 sequence is 18 residues long. The CDR3 DNA is TGCAGTGCTAGTGGGGCAGTGGGAGCGGGGGTTTCCCAAGAGACCCAGTACTTC. Amino acid sequence: CSASGAVGAGVSQETQYF.

This chain joins TRBV6-1 and TRBJ1-4, with D possibly being TRBD1 (5 bases). Germline V gene sequence: CDR1 MNHNS, CDR2 SASEGT. V shed 6 bases and J shed 4 bases, with 12 bases lying between them. This CDR3 spans 14 amino acids. DNA of the CDR3: TGTGCCAGCAGCCGGGGCAACGATAATGAAAAACTGTTTTTT. Translation gives CASSRGNDNEKLFF.

The V call is TRBV20-1, the J call TRBJ2-3, with TRBD2 identical over 8 bases. The CDR3 spans 13 residues. The ends lost 6 bases at V and 5 bases at J; junction bases unmatched: 7. Germline CDR1 is DFQATT and CDR2 is SNEGSKA (reference sequence). The CDR3, as DNA: TGCAGTGCCTACGGGGGGGCCGAAGATACGCAGTATTTT. It specifies CSAYGGAEDTQYF.

This clonotype appeared a few times. CDR3 nucleotides: TGTGCCAGCAGCTTGGCGGGACAGCCTTACAATGAGCAGTTCTTC. Encoded protein: CASSLAGQPYNEQFF. This rearrangement joins TRBV5-5 to TRBJ2-1, with TRBD1 matching over 7 bases. This CDR3 is built from 15 residues. CDR1 is SGHKS, CDR2 YYEKEE, per germline (reference sequence). Losses at the gene ends were 0 bases for V and 4 bases for J; bases not matched to a gene: 4.

This chain links TRBV4-3 with TRBJ2-5; D may correspond to TRBD1 or TRBD2 (5 bases each). This CDR3 spans 14 amino acids. Trimming stripped 1 base from V and 1 base from J, with 7 bases between. Germline CDR1 LGHNA, CDR2 YSLEER. CDR3 in DNA: TGCGCCAGCAGCCAAGTTGGGACCCAAGAGACCCAGTACTTC. Translated: CASSQVGTQETQYF.

A few counts support this clonotype. V and J are TRBV13 and TRBJ2-5; D is undetermined. V shed 5 bases and J shed 5 bases, with 24 bases lying between them. The germline V gene has CDR1 PRHDT and CDR2 FYEKMQ (reference sequence). The CDR3 contains 17 residues. The CDR3 sequence: CASSLSPLGLLGETQYF. CDR3 in DNA: TGTGCCAGCAGCCTCTCCCCACTGGGTCTTCTCGGGGAGACCCAGTACTTC.

The chain has TRBV6-1 and TRBJ2-3, with 14 nucleotides matching TRBD2. V shed 8 bases and J 3 bases; nucleotides not matched to a gene: 10. Germline V gene lookup returns CDR1 MNHNS and CDR2 SASEGT. The CDR3 is made up of 17 amino acids. CDR3 DNA: TGTGCCAGCGACCCAGGGGGGACTAGCGGGGGAACAGATACGCAGTATTTT. Translation gives CASDPGGTSGGTDTQYF.

This clonotype has at least ten counts. This chain connects TRBV11-3 to TRBJ2-1; 15 bases agree with TRBD2. Germline values: CDR1 SGHNT, CDR2 YENEEA. This CDR3 spans 23 amino acids. The V gene end was trimmed by 4 bases and the J gene end by 4 bases; junction bases not matched to a gene: 23. The CDR3 sequence is CASSSNILSRSGTSGGPYNEQFF. CDR3 nucleotides: TGTGCCAGCAGCTCAAACATCCTCTCCCGATCCGGGACTAGCGGGGGGCCGTACAATGAGCAGTTCTTC.